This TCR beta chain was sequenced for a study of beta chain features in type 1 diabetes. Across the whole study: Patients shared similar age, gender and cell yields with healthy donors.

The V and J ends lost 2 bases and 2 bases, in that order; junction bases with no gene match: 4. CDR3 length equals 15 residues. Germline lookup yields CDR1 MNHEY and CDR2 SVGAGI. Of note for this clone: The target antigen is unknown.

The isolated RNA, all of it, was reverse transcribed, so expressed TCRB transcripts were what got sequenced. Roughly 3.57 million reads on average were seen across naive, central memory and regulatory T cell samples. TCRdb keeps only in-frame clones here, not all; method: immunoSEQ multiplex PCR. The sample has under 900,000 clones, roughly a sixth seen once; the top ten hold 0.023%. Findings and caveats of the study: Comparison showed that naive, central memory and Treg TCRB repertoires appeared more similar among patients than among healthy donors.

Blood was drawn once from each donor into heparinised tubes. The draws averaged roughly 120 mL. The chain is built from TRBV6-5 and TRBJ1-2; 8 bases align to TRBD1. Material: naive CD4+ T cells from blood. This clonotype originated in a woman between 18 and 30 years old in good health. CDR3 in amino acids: CASSYLRGQNYGYTF. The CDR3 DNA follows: TGTGCCAGCAGTTACCTCAGGGGGCAAAACTATGGCTACACCTTC.